The rows below give T cell receptor beta chains drawn from one sample of a study of T cells in narcolepsy. Clones were sequenced by immunoSEQ multiplex PCR, and TCRdb holds only the in-frame ones, with some missing. The table includes fewer than 35,000 clones, about four fifths detected once. Sequenced input: CD45RA- memory CD4+ T cells from PBMCs. The receptors stem from a human donor with narcolepsy. The conserved cysteine and the conserved F or W are not part of the CDR3 here. Each record gives: J gene, V gene, CDR3 protein.

TRBJ1-4	TRBV28	ASSWTGGDEKLF
TRBJ2-2	TRBV11-2	ASSLGTPNTGELF
TRBJ2-3	TRBV6-5	ASSRPGDTQY
TRBJ2-1	TRBV11-3	ASSFSGASSYNKQF
TRBJ2-5	TRBV5-1	ASSSGGSGGPLQETQY
TRBJ2-1	TRBV9	ASSERATRDLSSYSYNEQF
TRBJ2-7	TRBV14	ASSRGGYEQY
TRBJ2-7	TRBV7-6	ASSLQDSYEQY
TRBJ1-2	TRBV5-1	ASSSPVGQGGQKETNYGYT
TRBJ2-7	TRBV7-2	ASSLVSVSGEQY
TRBJ1-1	TRBV19	ASSIGPGTGNTEAF
TRBJ2-7	TRBV4-1	ASSPGNRDRDGEQY
TRBJ1-1	TRBV11-2	ASSLGGVEAF
TRBJ2-3	TRBV7-8	AGSLGPDTQY
TRBJ2-7	TRBV15	ATSRDSGGRDTKTPSYEQY
TRBJ2-6	TRBV7-2	ASSTGGGANVLT
TRBJ1-5	TRBV7-2	ASSLGQGGYSNQPQH
TRBJ2-7	TRBV5-5	ASSLGSGGPYEQY
TRBJ2-3	TRBV2	ASQGLADTQY
TRBJ2-6	TRBV29-1	SVGDGKFSGANVLT
TRBJ2-5	TRBV30	AYDRANQETQY
TRBJ2-3	TRBV10-3	AVQTSRSTDTQY
TRBJ1-2	TRBV6-6	ASSYSMSGDGYT
TRBJ1-4	TRBV28	ASSFPTGSSEKLF
TRBJ2-7	TRBV5-4	ASSPGGLAGSYEQY
TRBJ2-4	TRBV7-2	ASSSGTSGAKNIQY
TRBJ1-6	TRBV4-3	ASSQGGQNSPLH
TRBJ1-1	TRBV5-8	ASSLRQGATLNTEAF
TRBJ2-1	TRBV7-9	ASSLALRGQDNEQF
TRBJ2-4	TRBV19	ASSTGAGSAKNIQY
.	TRBV5-4	ASSSTPGAISYEQY
TRBJ2-7	TRBV28	ASSLVSAGAKGGQY
TRBJ1-5	TRBV30	AWSVDSNQPQH
TRBJ1-2	TRBV29-1	SVSFPGTSYGYT
TRBJ2-3	TRBV7-8	ASSFSGGGGDTQY
TRBJ2-3	TRBV7-6	ASSQSSGGRTDTQY
TRBJ2-1	TRBV27	ASSRLGLASSNEQF